This TCR beta chain was retrieved from a study of T cell responses to AZD1222 COVID-19 vaccine. Data came from immunoSEQ multiplex PCR; TCRdb stores just in-frame clones and leaves some out. The repertoire holds about 35,000 clones, with about 86% as singletons. This CDR3 has 15 amino acids. The germline gives CDR1 ENHRY, CDR2 SYGVKD. The ends lost 4 bases at V and 6 bases at J; junction bases unmatched: 3. This material consisted of peripheral blood, taken on day 0 of AZD1222 vaccination. The sequence derives from an adult in good health. V and J are TRBV10-3 and TRBJ2-1, with 13 positions matching TRBD2. The CDR3 DNA sequence: TGTGCCATCAGTGGAACTAGCGGGAGGGCCAATGAGCAGTTCTTC. It codes for CAISGTSGRANEQFF.